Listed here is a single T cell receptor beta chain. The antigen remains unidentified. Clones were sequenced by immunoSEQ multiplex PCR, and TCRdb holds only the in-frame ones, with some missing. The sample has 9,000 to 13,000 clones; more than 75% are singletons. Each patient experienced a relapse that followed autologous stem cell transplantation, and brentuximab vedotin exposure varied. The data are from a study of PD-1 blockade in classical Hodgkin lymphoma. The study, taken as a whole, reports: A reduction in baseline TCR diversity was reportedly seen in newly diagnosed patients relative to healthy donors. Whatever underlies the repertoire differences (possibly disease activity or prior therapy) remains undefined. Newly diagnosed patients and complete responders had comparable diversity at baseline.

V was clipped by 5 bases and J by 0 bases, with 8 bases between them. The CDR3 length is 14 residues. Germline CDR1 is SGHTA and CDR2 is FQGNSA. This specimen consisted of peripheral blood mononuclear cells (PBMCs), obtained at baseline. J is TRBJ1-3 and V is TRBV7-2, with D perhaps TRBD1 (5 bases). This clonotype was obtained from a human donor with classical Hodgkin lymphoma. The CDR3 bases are TGTGCCAGCAGCACAGGCGACTCTGGAAACACCATATATTTT. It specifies CASSTGDSGNTIYF. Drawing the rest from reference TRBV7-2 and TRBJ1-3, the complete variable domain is GAGVSQSPSNKVTEKGKDVELRCDPISGHTALYWYRQSLGQGLEFLIYFQGNSAPDKSGLPSDRFSAERTGGSVSTLTIQRTQQEDSAVYLCASSTGDSGNTIYFGEGSWLTVV.